These T cell receptor beta chains were read from a single sample in a study of control samples from healthy donors and cancer patients. Produced via immunoSEQ multiplex PCR; TCRdb's table is partial and in-frame only. This sample yields approximately 170,000 clones, of which roughly 92% are seen a single time; 0.68% belongs to the top ten. The sequenced sample was blood. These receptors came from a woman between 25 and 40 years old in good health. CDR3s leave out the opening cysteine and the closing phenylalanine or tryptophan.

V: TRBV29-1
length: 12
J: TRBJ2-7
CDR3: SALDRTLSYEQY

V: TRBV28
length: 11
J: TRBJ1-5
CDR3: ASSLGSNQPQH

V: TRBV4-2
length: 13
J: TRBJ1-4
CDR3: ASSQESGKEEKLF

V: TRBV18
length: 12
J: TRBJ1-4
CDR3: ASSQGGGNEKLF

V: TRBV9
length: 13
J: TRBJ1-4
CDR3: ASSGGQGSNEKLF

V: TRBV28
length: 13
J: TRBJ2-5
CDR3: ASMTSGRALETQY

V: TRBV2
length: 15
J: TRBJ2-3
CDR3: ASTPFGGAIGTDTQY

V: TRBV6-1
length: 13
J: TRBJ2-3
CDR3: ASSEFSGSPDTQY

V: TRBV6-5
length: 12
J: TRBJ1-5
CDR3: ASSPRQGNQPQH

V: TRBV19
length: 10
J: TRBJ1-4
CDR3: ASSFLTEKLF

V: TRBV20-1
length: 12
J: TRBJ1-4
CDR3: SASLGATNEKLF

V: TRBV6-2/TRBV6-3
length: 11
J: TRBJ1-2
CDR3: ASSGTGIHGYT

V: TRBV5-1
length: 9
J: TRBJ2-1
CDR3: ASSLAGEQF

V: TRBV15
length: 13
J: TRBJ1-2
CDR3: ATSRVSGQFSDYT

V: TRBV28
length: 11
J: TRBJ2-7
CDR3: ASRGGTAYEQY

V: TRBV28
length: 15
J: TRBJ1-5
CDR3: ASSLRAGTGQKKPQH

V: TRBV30
length: 9
J: TRBJ2-2
CDR3: AWTRRGELF

V: TRBV28
length: 13
J: TRBJ2-7
CDR3: ASSFQGIGSYEQY

V: TRBV5-1
length: 13
J: TRBJ2-3
CDR3: ASSGGTGRTDTQY

V: TRBV2
length: 14
J: TRBJ2-2
CDR3: ATTGTSGLRGGELF

V: TRBV7-8
length: 10
J: TRBJ2-2
CDR3: ASSSPARELF

V: TRBV6-6
length: 16
J: TRBJ2-6
CDR3: ASSHQPPHRAGANVLT

V: TRBV5-1
length: 12
J: TRBJ2-1
CDR3: ASSLRDSINEQF

V: TRBV11-2
length: 12
J: TRBJ1-2
CDR3: ASSQEGQVGGYT

V: TRBV7-2
length: 13
J: TRBJ2-7
CDR3: ASSLLGQGAYEQY

V: TRBV9
length: 12
J: TRBJ2-7
CDR3: ASSTGLPGYEQY

V: TRBV4-2
length: 12
J: TRBJ2-1
CDR3: ASTKREGYNEQF

V: TRBV9
length: 14
J: TRBJ2-3
CDR3: ASSPPGLGAADTQY

V: TRBV27
length: 15
J: TRBJ2-1
CDR3: ASSLLGTGGGYNEQF

V: TRBV5-6
length: 12
J: TRBJ1-4
CDR3: ASSLGLANEKLF

V: TRBV2
length: 12
J: TRBJ1-5
CDR3: ASSLGQGNQPQH

V: TRBV13
length: 12
J: TRBJ2-7
CDR3: ASSLGQGKYEQY

V: TRBV7-9
length: 12
J: TRBJ2-7
CDR3: ASSSGWWAHEQY

V: TRBV20-1
length: 13
J: TRBJ1-2
CDR3: SASKRNRGKDGYT

V: TRBV27
length: 17
J: TRBJ2-5
CDR3: ASSSFLTSGRNWRETQY

V: TRBV28
length: 14
J: TRBJ2-1
CDR3: ASSPARSSGYNEQF

V: TRBV4-1
length: 12
J: TRBJ1-4
CDR3: ASSQGQGNEKLF

V: TRBV7-9
length: 14
J: TRBJ2-7
CDR3: ASSPGTSGYSYEQY

V: TRBV28
length: 11
J: TRBJ2-4
CDR3: ASSFLAKNIQY

V: TRBV6-5
length: 12
J: TRBJ1-2
CDR3: ASRGWDSSYGYT

V: TRBV11-2
length: 11
J: TRBJ2-7
CDR3: ASSQDRIYEQY

V: TRBV5-1
length: 16
J: TRBJ2-1
CDR3: ASSLEGLAGGPYNEQF

V: TRBV28
length: 13
J: TRBJ2-3
CDR3: ASSLFGTHTDTQY

V: TRBV18
length: 13
J: TRBJ1-1
CDR3: ASSLEDRGSTEAF

V: TRBV14
length: 11
J: TRBJ1-5
CDR3: ASSQDTNQPQH

V: TRBV27
length: 11
J: TRBJ1-1
CDR3: ASGVRENTEAF

V: TRBV5-1
length: 14
J: TRBJ1-1
CDR3: ASSFTTGGANTEAF

V: TRBV6-5
length: 10
J: TRBJ1-1
CDR3: ASTPDGTEAF

V: TRBV5-5
length: 12
J: TRBJ1-5
CDR3: ASSPGQSLGPQH

V: TRBV27
length: 15
J: TRBJ2-5
CDR3: ASSPESPTGGGETQY

V: TRBV7-2
length: 11
J: TRBJ1-2
CDR3: ASSFGATYGYT

V: TRBV30
length: 12
J: TRBJ1-5
CDR3: AWSDPGGEEPQH

V: TRBV23-1
length: 19
J: TRBJ2-2
CDR3: APTHTGDGHVANPNTGELF

V: TRBV27
length: 13
J: TRBJ2-3
CDR3: ASRLVAVSTDTQY